This T cell receptor beta chain was sequenced for a study of cytomegalovirus exposure and HLA in healthy donors. At the level of the study: The same platform was used for the roughly 120 validation repertoires as for the roughly 730 first-cohort repertoires, as reported in a later analysis.

The donors were members of the validation cohort comprising over 100 subjects, separate from the roughly 730-subject first cohort. This CDR3 has 13 amino acids. CDR1 MNHEY and CDR2 SMNVEV come from the germline V gene (reference sequence). Trimming pared 0 bases from V and 5 bases from J, leaving 8 bases between. For this clone: Antigen: not known.

Repertoires were generated with immunoSEQ multiplex PCR, while TCRdb's copy carries only in-frame clones and drops some. Of about 260,000 clones listed, around 90% are singletons. Whole-study results and caveats: Listed as cytomegalovirus-associated were 150 to 200 TCR beta chains. According to a subsequent analysis, TCR clusters identified in the first cohort showed a tendency to co-occur across the 120 or so validation repertoires.

This TCR came from a woman in her 30s in good health and CMV-seronegative. The sample taken for sequencing was PBMCs. The chain is built from TRBV27 and TRBJ2-7; no reliable D call. The CDR3 spells CASSLSGNHEQYF. CDR3 bases: TGTGCCAGCAGTTTATCAGGGAACCACGAGCAGTACTTC.